This entry describes one TCR beta chain. This sample is drawn from a study of shared T cell receptors in the human thymus. The repertoire was sequenced with immunoSEQ multiplex PCR; TCRdb's copy has only in-frame clones and lacks some. This table has about 500,000 clones, approximately 78% appearing once. CDR1 is MNHEY, CDR2 SVGAGI, per germline. With 0 bases removed from V and 8 bases from J, the gap between germline ends came to 17 bases. This CDR3 contains 16 residues. This same sample was also taken into another study, of human thymus T cells. As that study records: Donors were healthy Finnish infants having corrective surgery for congenital heart defects. The source of the thymus tissue was resections taken during corrective heart surgery. V and J gene usage appeared biased in thymic and blood repertoires. There were highly overlapping thymic repertoires among unrelated individuals, as related research reported.

The chain carries TRBV6-5 and TRBJ2-4; TRBD2 is a possible D gene (6 bases). This TCR came from a boy in the first two years of life with a congenital heart defect. Sequenced sample: thymocytes. The CDR3 is CASSYSSRLVGDIQYF. In DNA, the CDR3 is TGTGCCAGCAGTTACTCGTCCCGACTAGTTGGGGACATTCAGTACTTC.